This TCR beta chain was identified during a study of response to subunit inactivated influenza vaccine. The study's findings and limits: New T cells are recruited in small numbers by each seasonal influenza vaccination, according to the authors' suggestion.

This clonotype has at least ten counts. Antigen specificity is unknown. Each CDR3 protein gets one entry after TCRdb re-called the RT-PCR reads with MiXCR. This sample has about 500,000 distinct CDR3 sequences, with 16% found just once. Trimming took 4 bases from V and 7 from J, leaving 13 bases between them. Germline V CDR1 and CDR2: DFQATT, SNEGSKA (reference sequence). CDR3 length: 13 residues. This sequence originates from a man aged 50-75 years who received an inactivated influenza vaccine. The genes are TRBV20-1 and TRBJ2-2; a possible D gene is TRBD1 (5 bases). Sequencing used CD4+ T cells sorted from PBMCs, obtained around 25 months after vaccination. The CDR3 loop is CSAISRAGGELFF. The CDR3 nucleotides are TGCAGTGCTATAAGCAGGGCCGGCGGGGAGCTGTTTTTT.